The source of this TCR beta chain is a study of cytomegalovirus exposure and HLA in healthy donors (TCRdb year 2017). Regarding the research as a whole: An earlier analysis of around 600 of the donors reported 276 Gb of sequence data and roughly 110 million unique TCR beta sequences from about 180 million T cells. Roughly 300 gigabases of sequencing data and 78 million or so unique TCR sequences were included in an early release covering roughly 600 HLA-typed donors. Of the roughly 410 genotyped donors, roughly 76% were placed in the genetic ancestry cluster associated with self-reported Caucasian donors. The study aimed to test whether signatures of past pathogen exposure could be identified by cataloging public T cell receptors. The study profiled the T cell repertoires of 550 to 700 subjects by immunosequencing and related them to cytomegalovirus serostatus. Along with the roughly 710-subject first cohort, a separate validation cohort of over a hundred different subjects was used. High-throughput TCR immunosequencing, statistical association of individual TCRs with disease status, and machine learning were combined to predict cytomegalovirus infection status. To study patterns of TCR occurrence, a later analysis re-analyzed previously published TCR beta repertoires from around 660 donors and added high-resolution HLA genotyping. The later analysis used no new phenotypic data to find candidate immune exposures, relying instead on TCR beta sequences and their occurrence across donors. In an earlier analysis of 587 of the donors, high-throughput TCR beta sequencing was used to judge whether each TCR beta V gene segment behaved as functional or pseudogenic. Alongside the repertoire data, information on donor age, sex, ethnicity and CMV serostatus was compiled. A later genetic analysis used genome-wide SNP genotypes for about 60% of the roughly 700 donors, treating that subset as a discovery cohort. Every discovery cohort repertoire had been produced on one sequencing platform. Class I and class II HLA loci were covered by the typing at four-digit resolution. Typing coverage varied by locus: 629-630 donors for A, B, C, DRB1 and DQB1; roughly 560 for DQA1; nearly 610 for DPA1; roughly 450 for DPB1. Roughly 5 DR-DQ haplotypes were handled as single units for association and clustering, since linkage in the cohort was strong. Among about 410 genotyped donors of the cohort, an average of around 240,000 unique TCR beta nucleotide sequences was sequenced per donor, of which 15% to 20% were non-productive.

Receptor libraries were prepared by the immunoSEQ multiplex PCR assay. For the multiplex PCR, a mixture combining 60 forward primers for TCR Vbeta segments and 13 reverse primers for TCR Jbeta segments was used. The CDR3 region of rearranged TCR beta genes was amplified from genomic DNA with a multiplex PCR assay. The amplified TCR beta libraries were sequenced on the Illumina HiSeq System as 87-base-pair reads. In the paper's pipeline: A later analysis tallied roughly 80 million unique TCR beta chains across the 600 to 700 repertoires, and some 10 million of those chains were shared by two or more donors. Raw reads were error-corrected and collapsed into unique sequences by a nearest-neighbor algorithm in which closely related sequences were merged to remove PCR and sequencing errors. To assign V, D and J gene segments, CDR3 sequences were aligned to IMGT reference sequences. Each retained sequence needed at least a six-nucleotide match to both a V gene segment and a J gene segment. A rearrangement was called productive if the CDR3 had no stop codons and remained in frame with V and J, and every other rearrangement was called non-productive. CDR3 was defined by IMGT convention, running from the second conserved V-encoded cysteine to the conserved J-encoded phenylalanine. The earlier analysis of 500 to 600 of the donors excluded sequences that lacked an unambiguous match to a single V gene segment. An earlier analysis of some 610 of the donors called V segments functional above 56.7% productive rearrangements and segregating when the between-donor standard deviation exceeded 5%. A statistical classification framework was developed to diagnose cytomegalovirus status using the catalog of TCR beta chain sequences. A later analysis assigned V and J genes by comparing TCR nucleotide sequences with IMGT/GENE-DB human TR gene sequences. A later analysis assigned CDR3 sequences and most-parsimonious VDJ recombination scenarios with the TCRdist pipeline. A later analysis defined each TCR beta chain by its CDR3 amino acid sequence plus V-gene family, and excluded reads lacking a unique V-gene family. A later analysis removed roughly 590 highly shared, low-generation-probability nucleotide sequences to deal with suspected cross-contamination and a sequencing artifact. For each public chain, a later analysis derived a clonal expansion index from normalized ranks of inferred template counts within each repertoire. Generation probabilities in a later analysis came from a VDJ recombination model fitted to out-of-frame rearrangements, and those results were checked against IGoR. Hypergeometric tests were used in a later analysis to score TCR-TCR, TCR-HLA and TCR-CMV co-occurrence, with a repertoire-size bias correction applied to the TCR pairs. False discovery rates were estimated in a later analysis by permuting HLA or CMV assignments 20 times. In a later analysis, co-occurring TCRs were grouped using DBSCAN, with TCRdist sequence similarity added in when clustering inside HLA-allele-positive subsets. Repertoires with fewer than 30,000 or more than 120,000 public chains were left out of co-occurrence clustering, as were roughly five repertoires with anomalous nucleotide sharing. TCRdb provides this immuneACCESS table in a form limited to in-frame rearrangements. Some clones are lacking; in checked studies, under half of them reflect an unresolved V gene, and why the rest are absent is not known. That table gives V, J and clone size, and the DNA gave D and trimming. Here the sample has approximately 160,000 clones; around 76% occur a single time. The ten largest clones take up less than 1.2% of the sample.

The cohort consisted of 666 healthy bone marrow donors. All cohort members were sampled while nominally healthy, although unrecorded immune exposures were likely present. The donor tested CMV seronegative, placing the donor among the roughly 350 seronegative members of the cohort. A peripheral blood sample was collected from each donor, and TCR beta sequencing was performed on peripheral blood mononuclear cells. The Qiagen DNeasy Blood Extraction Kit was used to extract genomic DNA from the blood cell samples. This clone was observed a few times. Its antigen is unknown. No per-base quality is available; no much larger clone lies one base away. The paper as a whole reports these results and caveats: According to a later analysis, parvovirus B19, influenza, CMV and Epstein-Barr virus appeared linked to several top co-occurrence clusters. A later analysis found that most CMV-associated TCR beta chains appeared HLA-restricted, with HLA associations seemingly driven largely by CMV exposure. V-gene and J-gene trimming of TCR beta chains was associated with a missense DCLRE1C variant in a later genetic analysis, and the association was replicated in an independent cohort. The authors suggested that the approach could potentially be extended to other disease states and immunological phenotypes. Roughly 17 rarely observed V segments, including chromosome 9 orphons, were excluded from the earlier analysis of a few hundred of the donors because counts were too low. When HLA alleles, especially DR and DQ, strongly co-occurred, attributing TCR associations to individual alleles was difficult. In vitro tests confirmed that a few of the cytomegalovirus-associated TCR beta chains recognize cytomegalovirus antigens. Sequencing depth was assumed to be roughly uniform across donors in the presence/absence analyses, though that assumption may not hold. In this cohort, only TCR beta chains were sequenced, and detectable features were limited by the absence of alpha or paired-chain data. A further reported finding was that TCR beta sequences accurately predicted the HLA-A and HLA-B alleles for most subjects in the first cohort. Most TCR sequences were seen in very few donors, while some public TCRs were found in many individuals. In both the original and validation cohorts, the classifier was reported to diagnose cytomegalovirus status with high specificity and sensitivity. A later analysis found that TCR association rates varied across HLA loci, with DRB1 alleles showing the most associated TCRs and HLA-C alleles the fewest. In a later analysis, HLA-associated TCR beta chains were found to be more clonally expanded and to have lower generation probabilities than equally common non-associated chains. Specific HLA alleles were associated with 15,000 to 20,000 TCR beta sequences at a false discovery rate of 0.05 in a later analysis. Some IMGT-functional V segments, including TRBV6-2 and TRBV6-3, could not be distinguished by the 87-base-pair reads and were therefore excluded. An earlier analysis of 587 of the donors showed that most TCR beta V segments appeared in productive rearrangements either about 90% or about 30% of the time, which broadly matched IMGT annotations. The sequencing pipeline was judged likely to have produced a cluster of highly shared sequence variants as a technical artifact. According to a later genetic analysis, donors in an Asian-associated ancestry cluster had fewer N-insertions in productive TCRs than the roughly 660-donor mean. The study listed 170 or so TCR beta chains as associated with cytomegalovirus. Correlated functional status among segregating V segments might be attributable to linkage disequilibrium, but an unknown experimental factor could not be ruled out. The only immune exposure information available for the cohort was CMV serostatus. Because HLA typing was missing for some donors at each locus, association tests included only the typed subset.

V and J are truncated by 2 bases and 7 bases respectively, leaving an intervening sequence of 12 bases. CDR1 and CDR2 (SQVTM, ANQGSEA) derive from the germline V gene. From its cysteine to its phenylalanine, the CDR3 spans 13 amino acids. Only CDR3 DNA is held: 39 bases, read in frame from base 1. The rearranged chain carries TRBV29-1 and TRBJ1-5, with TRBD1 tentatively as D gene (5 bases match). Sequencing was performed on PBMCs. The TCR was taken from a woman aged 40-49 years in good health and CMV-seronegative. The DNA reads TGCAGCGTTGAACTCCAGGGAGGACAGCCCCAGCATTTT. Its protein is CSVELQGGQPQHF.